The 18 T cell receptor beta chains below were found in one sample sequenced in a study of Ad26.COV2.S vaccination and SARS-CoV-2 variants. Some clones are missing from TCRdb's copy, which holds only in-frame ones; the method was immunoSEQ multiplex PCR. The table records approximately 400,000 clones, approximately 81% of them present only once. Described treatment: around 19 received Ad26.COV2.S at low or high dose, single or two shots; about five received placebo; per-sample allocation not given. All samples were drawn on day 63, counting from the first vaccine or placebo injection. This material consisted of peripheral blood, taken in a trial of Ad26.COV2.S vaccine versus placebo. These receptors originate from a person between 18 and 65 years old who received the Ad26.COV2.S COVID-19 vaccine or a placebo.

In regard to this clone: The identical CDR3 is also encoded by other nucleotide sequences in the sample. CDR3 sequence (DNA): TGTGCCAGTCTAGCGGGATTGTTTAGCACAGATACGCAGTATTTT. This codes for CASLAGLFSTDTQYF. V usage is TRBV28 and J usage is TRBJ2-3; 9 positions agree with TRBD2. CDR1 MDHEN and CDR2 SYDVKM come from the germline V gene. The CDR3 loop spans 15 amino acids. V trimming: 9 bases; J trimming: 0 bases; junction bases outside the gene matches: 7.

The chain recombines TRBV7-2 with TRBJ2-5; D unresolved. The CDR3 contains 14 residues. Germline CDR1 SGHTA, CDR2 FQGNSA. V was trimmed by 6 bases and J by 6 bases, leaving 17 bases between them. CDR3 bases: TGTGCCAGCAGTCCGAGCAAAGAGTGGCAGACCCAGTACTTC. Translation: CASSPSKEWQTQYF. Together with reference TRBV7-2 and TRBJ2-5, the CDR3 gives the full variable domain: GAGVSQSPSNKVTEKGKDVELRCDPISGHTALYWYRQSLGQGLEFLIYFQGNSAPDKSGLPSDRFSAERTGGSVSTLTIQRTQQEDSAVYLCASSPSKEWQTQYFGPGTRLLVL.

A few counts support this clone. V and J are TRBV6-2 or TRBV6-3 and TRBJ1-1; tentative D call: TRBD1 (5 bases). CDR3 length: 11 residues. V dropped 5 bases and J dropped 11 bases, with 12 bases sitting between them. The germline gives CDR1 MNHEY, CDR2 SVGEGT. The CDR3 DNA is TGTGCCAGCAGTCAAAAAGGGGTGGCTTTCTTT. It encodes CASSQKGVAFF.

The chain employs TRBV18 and TRBJ2-5; D gene unclear. Germline CDR1 KGHSH, CDR2 LQKENI. Trimming took 4 bases from V and 1 from J, leaving 10 bases between them. The length of the CDR3 is 14 residues. The CDR3 here is CASSQPTGQETQYF. As DNA, the CDR3 is TGTGCCAGCTCACAACCCACCGGCCAAGAGACCCAGTACTTC.

J is TRBJ2-5 and V is TRBV5-4; 8 nucleotides align to TRBD1. V lost 4 bases, J lost 4 bases, and 6 bases stayed unmatched. The V gene's germline CDR1 is SGHNT and CDR2 YYREEE (reference sequence). This CDR3 has 14 residues. CDR3 amino acids: CASSVNRGSETQYF. Written as DNA, the CDR3 is TGTGCCAGCAGCGTAAACAGGGGGTCAGAGACCCAGTACTTC.

The CDR3 bases are TGTGCCAGTAGGACTAGCGGGAGAAATGAGCAGTTCTTC. It translates to CASRTSGRNEQFF. The chain employs TRBV19 and TRBJ2-1, with 12 bases that match TRBD2. CDR1 is LNHDA, CDR2 SQIVND, per germline (reference sequence). Trimming cost V 6 bases and J 7 bases; bases outside gene matches: 1. The CDR3 sequence is 13 residues long.

This rearrangement joins TRBV30 to TRBJ2-2, with D hard to call. Germline V gene sequence: CDR1 GTSNPN, CDR2 SVGIG (reference sequence). CDR3 length: 16 residues. The V gene lost 4 bases and the J gene lost 1 base, with 16 bases spanning the gap. Here the CDR3 reads CAWNLRSTLNTGELFF. In DNA, the CDR3 is TGTGCCTGGAACCTAAGGAGCACCCTGAACACCGGGGAGCTGTTTTTT.

The V and J genes are TRBV11-2 and TRBJ1-4, with no clear D. This CDR3 has 12 residues. V was trimmed by 0 bases and J by 8 bases, leaving 4 bases between them. Per the germline V gene, CDR1 is SGHAT and CDR2 is FQNNGV. The CDR3: CASSLEREKLFF. CDR3 DNA sequence: TGTGCCAGCAGCTTAGAACGGGAAAAACTGTTTTTT.

The chain uses TRBV19 and TRBJ1-1; D gene uncertain. The V gene lost 3 bases and the J gene lost 3 bases, with 8 bases spanning the gap. Germline values: CDR1 LNHDA, CDR2 SQIVND (reference sequence). The CDR3 is 13 residues long. The CDR3 protein is CASSMFWDTEAFF. The CDR3, as DNA: TGTGCCAGTAGTATGTTTTGGGACACTGAAGCTTTCTTT.

Points on this clone: A clone one base away is much larger, so this may be a read error. The V call is TRBV5-4, the J call TRBJ2-5; D uncertain. The V end lost 1 base, the J end lost 0 bases, and 1 base lay between the germline ends. Germline V CDR1 and CDR2: SGHNT, YYREEE (reference sequence). The CDR3 is 12 residues long. In DNA, the CDR3 is TGTGCCAGCAGCTTGTACCAAGAGACCCAGTACTTC. This gives the protein CASSLYQETQYF.

The CDR3 reads CASSVGTSEYQETQYF. CDR3 bases: TGTGCCAGCAGCGTCGGGACTAGCGAGTACCAAGAGACCCAGTACTTC. This chain uses TRBV7-6 with TRBJ2-5; the match to TRBD2 covers 10 bases. The CDR3 extends over 16 amino acids. J lost 0 bases, V lost 5 bases, and 6 bases had no gene match. The germline gives CDR1 SGHVS, CDR2 FNYEAQ.

This clone was observed once. The chain employs TRBV5-1 and TRBJ2-3; D might be TRBD2 (6 bases). The CDR3 is 15 residues long. CDR1 is SGHRS, CDR2 YFSETQ, per germline. The V end lost 4 bases, the J end lost 0 bases, and 12 bases lay between the germline ends. The CDR3 spells CASSPGTSSTDTQYF. In DNA, the CDR3 is TGCGCCAGCAGCCCCGGGACTTCTAGCACAGATACGCAGTATTTT. The variable domain in full, with the rest retrieved from reference TRBV5-1 and TRBJ2-3, is KAGVTQTPRYLIKTRGQQVTLSCSPISGHRSVSWYQQTPGQGLQFLFEYFSETQRNKGNFPGRFSGRQFSNSRSEMNVSTLELGDSALYLCASSPGTSSTDTQYFGPGTRLTVL.

The V gene is TRBV4-3, the J gene TRBJ2-5; tentative D call: TRBD1 (6 bases). This CDR3 has 15 residues. Germline CDR1 LGHNA, CDR2 YSLEER. Trimming took 1 base from V and 1 from J, leaving 10 bases between them. As DNA, the CDR3 is TGCGCCAGCAGCCAAGGTGGGGGCCTCCAAGAGACCCAGTACTTC. This sequence encodes CASSQGGGLQETQYF.

The genes are TRBV29-1 and TRBJ1-1; tentative D call: TRBD1 (5 bases). V was pared by 1 base and J by 7 bases, with 19 bases between. The CDR3 spans 15 residues. CDR1 is SQVTM and CDR2 is ANQGSEA in the germline V gene. The CDR3 here is CSVEVLGVWGGEAFF. CDR3 bases: TGCAGCGTTGAAGTCCTGGGTGTGTGGGGGGGTGAAGCTTTCTTT.

V and J are TRBV29-1 and TRBJ2-1; 11 nucleotides align to TRBD2. CDR1 is SQVTM, CDR2 ANQGSEA, per germline. The CDR3 loop spans 16 amino acids. V was clipped by 4 bases and J by 2 bases; unmatched bases: 7. The CDR3 DNA reads TGCAGCGTTGGGGGGGTGACTAGCGGGACCTACAATGAGCAGTTCTTC. Translated: CSVGGVTSGTYNEQFF.

The chain is built from TRBV5-5 and TRBJ1-1; D is unclear. The CDR3 length is 11 residues. Trimming took 3 bases from V and 3 from J, leaving 3 bases between them. Germline-derived CDR1 and CDR2 are SGHKS and YYEKEE (reference sequence). DNA for the CDR3: TGTGCCAGCAGCTCACACACTGAAGCTTTCTTT. As protein: CASSSHTEAFF.

This chain joins TRBV27 and TRBJ2-5; D not resolved. Between the trimmed V and J ends, which lost 2 bases and 6 bases, there was a span of 10 bases. In germline, CDR1 is MNHEY, CDR2 SMNVEV (reference sequence). The CDR3 extends over 13 amino acids. In DNA, the CDR3 is TGTGCCAGCAGTTTACGGCCGCGAAAGACCCAGTACTTC. Translating gives CASSLRPRKTQYF.

The V and J genes are TRBV25-1 and TRBJ2-2; D gene unclear. Trimming cost V 3 bases and J 4 bases, with 9 bases left between them. The CDR3 contains 14 residues. Germline V gene lookup returns CDR1 MGHDK and CDR2 SYGVNS. In DNA form, the CDR3 reads TGTGCCAGCAGTGAGGGGTTTAGCACCGGGGAGCTGTTTTTT. It yields the protein CASSEGFSTGELFF.